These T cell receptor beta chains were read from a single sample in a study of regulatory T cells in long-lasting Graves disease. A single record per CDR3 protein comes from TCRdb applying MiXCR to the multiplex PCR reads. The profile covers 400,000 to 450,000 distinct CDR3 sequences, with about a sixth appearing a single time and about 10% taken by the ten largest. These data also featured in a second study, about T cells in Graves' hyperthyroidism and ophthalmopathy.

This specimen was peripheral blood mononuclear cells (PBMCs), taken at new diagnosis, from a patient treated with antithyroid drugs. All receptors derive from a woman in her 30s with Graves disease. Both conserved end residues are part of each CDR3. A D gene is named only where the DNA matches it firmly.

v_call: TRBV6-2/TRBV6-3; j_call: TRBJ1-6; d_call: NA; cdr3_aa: CASSYPSREADSPLHF
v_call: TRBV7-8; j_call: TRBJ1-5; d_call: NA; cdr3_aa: CASSPPYGVRTHQHQHF
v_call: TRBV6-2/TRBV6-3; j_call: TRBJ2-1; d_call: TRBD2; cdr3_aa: CASSYYLAGGSYEQFF
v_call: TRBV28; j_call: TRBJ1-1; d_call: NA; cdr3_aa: CASSLLDSNTEAFF
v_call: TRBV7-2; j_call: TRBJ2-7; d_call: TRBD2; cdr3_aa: CASSPLRETSYEQYF
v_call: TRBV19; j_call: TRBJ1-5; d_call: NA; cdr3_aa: CASSQLGGNRDRNQPQHF
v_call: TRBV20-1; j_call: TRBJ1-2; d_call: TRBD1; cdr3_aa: CSAGLTGGRNYGYTF
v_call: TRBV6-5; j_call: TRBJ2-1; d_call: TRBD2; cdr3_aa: CASSYPGLAVYNEQFF
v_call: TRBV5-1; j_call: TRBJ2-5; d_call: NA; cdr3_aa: CASTPLDPQETQYF
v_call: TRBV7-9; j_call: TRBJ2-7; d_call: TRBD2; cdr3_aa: CASSLAQREKTYEQYF
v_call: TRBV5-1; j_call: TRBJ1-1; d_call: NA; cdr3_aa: CASSLALNTEAFF
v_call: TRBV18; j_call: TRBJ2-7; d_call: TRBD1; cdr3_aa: CASSARQGPYEQYF
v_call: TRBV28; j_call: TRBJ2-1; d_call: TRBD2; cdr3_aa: CASSLPGRPGNEQFF